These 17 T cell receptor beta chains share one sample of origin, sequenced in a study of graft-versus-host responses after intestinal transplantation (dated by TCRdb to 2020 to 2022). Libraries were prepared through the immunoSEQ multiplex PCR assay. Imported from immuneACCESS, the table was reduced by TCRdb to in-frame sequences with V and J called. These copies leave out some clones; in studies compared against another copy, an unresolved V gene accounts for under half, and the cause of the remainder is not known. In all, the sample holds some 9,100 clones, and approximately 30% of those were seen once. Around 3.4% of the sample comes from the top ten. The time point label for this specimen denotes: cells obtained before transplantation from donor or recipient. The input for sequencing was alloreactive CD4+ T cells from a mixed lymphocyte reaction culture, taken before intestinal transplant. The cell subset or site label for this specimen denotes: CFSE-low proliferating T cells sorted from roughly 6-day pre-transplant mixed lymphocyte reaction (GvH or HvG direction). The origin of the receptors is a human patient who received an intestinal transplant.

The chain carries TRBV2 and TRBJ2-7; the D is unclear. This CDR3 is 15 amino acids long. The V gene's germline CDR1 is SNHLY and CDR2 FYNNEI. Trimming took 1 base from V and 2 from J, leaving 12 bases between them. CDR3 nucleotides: TGTGCCAGCAGTGAAGTTGTTGACTTCACCTACGAGCAGTACTTC. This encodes CASSEVVDFTYEQYF.

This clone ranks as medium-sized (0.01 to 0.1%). The CDR3 region has the DNA TGTGCCAGTAGTATACGTGGGGGCACTGAAGCTTTCTTT. Amino acids: CASSIRGGTEAFF. The V gene is TRBV19, the J gene TRBJ1-1; tentative D call: TRBD1 (5 bases). Germline-derived CDR1 and CDR2 are LNHDA and SQIVND (reference sequence). The germline V and J ends were trimmed by 2 bases and 4 bases, with 8 bases remaining between them. There are 13 residues in the CDR3.

The CDR3 sequence: CASGPGRGLATEAFF. CDR3 coding DNA: TGTGCCAGTGGCCCGGGGCGGGGTTTGGCCACTGAAGCTTTCTTT. The rearrangement joins TRBV19 to TRBJ1-1; D might be TRBD1 (5 bases). V was cut by 8 bases and J by 4 bases, with 20 bases left in between. This CDR3 contains 15 residues. Germline V CDR1 and CDR2: LNHDA, SQIVND (reference sequence).

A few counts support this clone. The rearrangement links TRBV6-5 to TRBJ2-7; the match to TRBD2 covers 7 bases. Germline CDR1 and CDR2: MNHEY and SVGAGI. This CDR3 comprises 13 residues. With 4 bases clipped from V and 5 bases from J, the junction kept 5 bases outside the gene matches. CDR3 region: CASSFTSVHEQYF. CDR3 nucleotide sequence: TGTGCCAGCAGTTTCACTAGCGTCCACGAGCAGTACTTC.

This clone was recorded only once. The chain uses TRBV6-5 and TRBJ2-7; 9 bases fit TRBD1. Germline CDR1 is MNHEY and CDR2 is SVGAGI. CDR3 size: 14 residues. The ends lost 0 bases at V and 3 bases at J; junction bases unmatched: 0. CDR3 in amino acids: CASSYSTGGYEQYF. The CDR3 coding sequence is TGTGCCAGCAGTTACTCGACAGGGGGCTACGAGCAGTACTTC.

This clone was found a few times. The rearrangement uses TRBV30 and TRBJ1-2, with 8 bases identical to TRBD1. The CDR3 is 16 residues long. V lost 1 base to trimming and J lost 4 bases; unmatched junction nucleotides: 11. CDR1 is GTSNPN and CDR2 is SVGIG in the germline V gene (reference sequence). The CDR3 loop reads CAWSEGRGTGVYGYTF. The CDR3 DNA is TGTGCCTGGAGTGAAGGAAGGGGGACAGGCGTCTATGGCTACACCTTC.

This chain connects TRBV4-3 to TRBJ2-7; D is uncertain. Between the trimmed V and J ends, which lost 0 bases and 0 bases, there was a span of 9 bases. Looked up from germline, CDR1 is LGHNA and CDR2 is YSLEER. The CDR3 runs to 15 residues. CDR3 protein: CASSQDPLSSYEQYF. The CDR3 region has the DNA TGCGCCAGCAGCCAAGATCCGCTGAGCTCCTACGAGCAGTACTTC.

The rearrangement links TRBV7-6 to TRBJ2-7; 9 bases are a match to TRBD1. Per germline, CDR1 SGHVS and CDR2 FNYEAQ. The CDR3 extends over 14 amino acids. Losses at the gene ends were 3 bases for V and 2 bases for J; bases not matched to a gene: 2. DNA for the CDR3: TGTGCCAGCAGCTTTGGACAGGGGACCTACGAGCAGTACTTC. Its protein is CASSFGQGTYEQYF. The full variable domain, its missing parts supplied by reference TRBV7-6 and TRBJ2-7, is GAGVSQSPRYKVTKRGQDVALRCDPISGHVSLYWYRQALGQGPEFLTYFNYEAQQDKSGLPNDRFSAERPEGSISTLTIQRTEQRDSAMYRCASSFGQGTYEQYFGPGTRLTVT.

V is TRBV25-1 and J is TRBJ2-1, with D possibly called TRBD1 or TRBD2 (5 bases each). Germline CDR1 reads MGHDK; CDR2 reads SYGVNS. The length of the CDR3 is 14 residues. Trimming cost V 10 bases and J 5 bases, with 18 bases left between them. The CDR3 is CATPPQGRNNEQFF. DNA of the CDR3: TGTGCCACCCCCCCCCAGGGACGGAACAATGAGCAGTTCTTC.

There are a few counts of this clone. Written as DNA, the CDR3 is TGTGCCAGCAGTTTCCCCTCACCCCCGCACTACAATGAGCAGTTCTTC. This sequence encodes CASSFPSPPHYNEQFF. The rearrangement links TRBV28 to TRBJ2-1; D ambiguous. CDR1 is MDHEN and CDR2 is SYDVKM in the germline V gene. Trimming pared 3 bases from V and 3 bases from J, leaving 15 bases between. CDR3 length equals 16 residues.

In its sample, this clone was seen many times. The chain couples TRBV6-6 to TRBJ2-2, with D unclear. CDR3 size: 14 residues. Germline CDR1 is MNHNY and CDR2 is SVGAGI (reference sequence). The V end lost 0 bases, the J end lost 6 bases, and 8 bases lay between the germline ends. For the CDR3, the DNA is TGTGCCAGCAGTTACTCGCTCGGGCCCGGGGAGCTGTTTTTT. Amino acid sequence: CASSYSLGPGELFF.

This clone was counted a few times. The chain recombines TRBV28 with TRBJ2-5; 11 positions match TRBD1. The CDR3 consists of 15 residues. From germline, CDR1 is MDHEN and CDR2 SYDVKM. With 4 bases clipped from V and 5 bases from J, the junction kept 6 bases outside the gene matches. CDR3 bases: TGTGCCAGCAGTTCCGGGACAGGGGGGTATGAGACCCAGTACTTC. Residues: CASSSGTGGYETQYF.

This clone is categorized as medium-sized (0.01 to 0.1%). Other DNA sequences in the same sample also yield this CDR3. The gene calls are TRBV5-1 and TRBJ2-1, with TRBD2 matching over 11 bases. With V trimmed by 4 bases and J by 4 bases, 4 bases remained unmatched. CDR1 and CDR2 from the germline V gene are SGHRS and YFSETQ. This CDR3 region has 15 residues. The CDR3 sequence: CASSGGTSGYNEQFF. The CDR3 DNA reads TGCGCCAGCAGCGGCGGGACTAGCGGTTACAATGAGCAGTTCTTC.

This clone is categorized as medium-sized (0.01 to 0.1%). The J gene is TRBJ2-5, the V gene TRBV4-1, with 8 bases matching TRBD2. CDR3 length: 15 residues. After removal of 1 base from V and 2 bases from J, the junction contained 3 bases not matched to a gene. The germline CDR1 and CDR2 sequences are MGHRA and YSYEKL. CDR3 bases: TGCGCCAGCAGCCAAGTCACGGGAGGGCAAGAGACCCAGTACTTC. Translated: CASSQVTGGQETQYF.

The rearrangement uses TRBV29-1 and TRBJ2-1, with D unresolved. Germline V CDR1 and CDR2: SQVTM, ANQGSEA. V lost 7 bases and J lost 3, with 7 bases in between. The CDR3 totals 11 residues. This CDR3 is CSALVYNEQFF. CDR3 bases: TGCAGCGCCTTAGTCTACAATGAGCAGTTCTTC.

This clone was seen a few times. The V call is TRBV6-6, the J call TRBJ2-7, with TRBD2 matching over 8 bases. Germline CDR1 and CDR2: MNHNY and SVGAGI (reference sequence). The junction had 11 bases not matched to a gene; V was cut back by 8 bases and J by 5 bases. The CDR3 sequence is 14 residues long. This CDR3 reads CASSLGAGGNEQYF. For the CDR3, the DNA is TGTGCCAGCTCCCTGGGGGCGGGAGGCAACGAGCAGTACTTC.

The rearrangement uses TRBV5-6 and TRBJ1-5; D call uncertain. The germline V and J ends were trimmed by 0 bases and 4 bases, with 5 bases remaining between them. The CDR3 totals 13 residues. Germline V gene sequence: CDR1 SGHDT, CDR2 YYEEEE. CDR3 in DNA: TGTGCCAGCAGCTTGGGTCGGAATCAGCCCCAGCATTTT. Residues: CASSLGRNQPQHF.